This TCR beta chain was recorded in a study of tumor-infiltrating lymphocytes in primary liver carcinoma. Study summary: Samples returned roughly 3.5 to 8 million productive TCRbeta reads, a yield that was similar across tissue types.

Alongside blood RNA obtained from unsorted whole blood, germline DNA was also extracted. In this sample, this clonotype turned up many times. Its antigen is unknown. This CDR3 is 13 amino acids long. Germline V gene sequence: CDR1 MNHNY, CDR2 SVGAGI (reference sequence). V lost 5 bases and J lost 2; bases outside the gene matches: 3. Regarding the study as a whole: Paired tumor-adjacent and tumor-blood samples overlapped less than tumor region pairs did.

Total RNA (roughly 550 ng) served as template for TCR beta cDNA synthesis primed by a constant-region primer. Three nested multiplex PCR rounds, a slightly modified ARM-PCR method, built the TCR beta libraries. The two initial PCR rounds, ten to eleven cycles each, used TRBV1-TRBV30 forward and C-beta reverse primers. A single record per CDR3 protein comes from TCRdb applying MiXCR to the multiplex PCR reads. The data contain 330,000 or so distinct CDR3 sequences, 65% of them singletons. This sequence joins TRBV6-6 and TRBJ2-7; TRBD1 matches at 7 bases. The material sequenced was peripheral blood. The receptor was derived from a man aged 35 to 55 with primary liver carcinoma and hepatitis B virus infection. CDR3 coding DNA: TGTGCCAGCAGTCAGGGGACAGCCTACGAGCAGTACTTC. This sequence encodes CASSQGTAYEQYF.